Following are 21 T cell receptor beta chains from one sample sequenced in a study of blood T cell repertoires in COVID-19 (dated by TCRdb to between 2020 and 2021). The library was obtained by the immunoSEQ multiplex PCR assay. In TCRdb, the immuneACCESS table is reduced to in-frame sequences with V and J assigned. These tables do not hold every clone; where another copy was compared, an unresolved V gene accounts for under half, and the others remain unexplained. This sample lists about 120,000 clones; about 87% were detected once. Jointly, the top ten make up approximately 4.3% of the sample. Sequenced: peripheral blood. The receptors come from a woman aged 50 to 60 with acute or convalescent COVID-19.

CDR3 region: CASSRTSESYNEQFF. In nucleotides, the CDR3 is TGCGCCAGCAGCCGCACTAGCGAATCTTACAATGAGCAGTTCTTC. The V call is TRBV4-1, the J call TRBJ2-1; 7 nucleotides match TRBD2. The CDR3 totals 15 residues. Germline loops: CDR1 MGHRA, CDR2 YSYEKL. V shed 4 bases and J 4 bases; nucleotides not matched to a gene: 7.

V gene TRBV27 combines with J gene TRBJ2-2; 14 positions match TRBD2. V lost 5 bases and J lost 7; bases outside the gene matches: 6. This CDR3 has 16 residues. Germline values: CDR1 MNHEY, CDR2 SMNVEV (reference sequence). In nucleotides, the CDR3 is TGTGCCAGCAGTATGACTAGCGGGGGGGTGATCGGGGAGCTGTTTTTT. Translation: CASSMTSGGVIGELFF.

The CDR3 spells CASKDRAYGYTF. CDR3 sequence (DNA): TGTGCCAGCAAGGACAGGGCCTATGGCTACACCTTC. The chain has TRBV28 and TRBJ1-2, with 8 nucleotides matching TRBD1. The germline V gene has CDR1 MDHEN and CDR2 SYDVKM. This CDR3 has 12 residues. Trimming cost V 7 bases and J 4 bases; bases outside gene matches: 2.

This CDR3 reads CASKRTGEQYF. The CDR3 DNA reads as TGTGCCAGCAAACGGACAGGGGAGCAGTACTTC. The rearrangement uses TRBV7-9 and TRBJ2-7, with 8 nucleotides matching TRBD1. This CDR3 region has 11 residues. The trim removed 7 bases at V and 7 bases at J, leaving 3 bases unmatched. Germline V gene sequence: CDR1 SEHNR, CDR2 FQNEAQ (reference sequence). The full variable domain, its missing parts supplied by reference TRBV7-9 and TRBJ2-7, is DTGVSQNPRHKITKRGQNVTFRCDPISEHNRLYWYRQTLGQGPEFLTYFQNEAQLEKSRLLSDRFSAERPKGSFSTLEIQRTEQGDSAMYLCASKRTGEQYFGPGTRLTVT.

The chain is built from TRBV24-1 and TRBJ2-5; 11 bases are shared with TRBD2. This CDR3 region has 14 residues. Unmatched junction bases numbered 3, after V lost 6 bases and J lost 4 bases. CDR1 and CDR2 from the germline V gene are KGHDR and SFDVKD. The CDR3 sequence: CATSPTSGGETQYF. For the CDR3, the DNA is TGTGCCACCAGTCCAACTAGCGGGGGAGAGACCCAGTACTTC.

This clone was counted a single time. The chain uses TRBV28 and TRBJ1-5; maybe TRBD1 (5 bases). This CDR3 contains 14 residues. CDR1 is MDHEN and CDR2 is SYDVKM in the germline V gene. Trimming shortened V by 6 bases and J by 4 bases, and 13 bases separated the two germline ends. CDR3 residues: CASSSYRGNQPQHF. The CDR3 DNA follows: TGTGCCAGCAGCAGCTATCGGGGGAATCAGCCCCAGCATTTT.

The CDR3 region has the DNA TGTGCCTGGAGCCTCGGGAGTCATCAGCCCCAGCATTTT. Protein: CAWSLGSHQPQHF. This chain connects TRBV30 to TRBJ1-5; no clear D gene. Per germline, CDR1 GTSNPN and CDR2 SVGIG (reference sequence). V lost 3 bases to trimming and J lost 5 bases, with 11 bases between them. The CDR3 totals 13 residues.

The genes are TRBV11-2 and TRBJ2-3; D is possibly TRBD2 (6 bases). Germline CDR1 and CDR2: SGHAT and FQNNGV. Between the trimmed V and J ends, which lost 5 bases and 1 base, there was a span of 10 bases. The CDR3 has 14 residues. The CDR3 is CASSRGLRTDTQYF. In DNA form, the CDR3 reads TGTGCCAGCAGCCGGGGACTCCGCACAGATACGCAGTATTTT.

This chain connects TRBV7-9 to TRBJ1-3, with 11 positions matching TRBD1. Germline V gene data show CDR1 as SEHNR and CDR2 as FQNEAQ (reference sequence). V shed 4 bases and J 0 bases; nucleotides not matched to a gene: 11. This CDR3 is built from 19 residues. The CDR3 DNA reads TGTGCCAGCAGCTGGGGGCCTGGGACAGGGGGAACCTCTGGAAACACCATATATTTT. Translated: CASSWGPGTGGTSGNTIYF.

The chain has TRBV4-3 and TRBJ2-5, with TRBD2 matching over 8 bases. After removal of 2 bases from V and 2 bases from J, the junction contained 4 bases not matched to a gene. The germline V gene encodes CDR1 LGHNA and CDR2 YSLEER. This CDR3 comprises 15 residues. The CDR3 spells CASSQLAGIQETQYF. CDR3 bases: TGCGCCAGCAGCCAATTAGCGGGGATACAAGAGACCCAGTACTTC.

V is TRBV7-2 and J is TRBJ2-1, with 8 positions matching TRBD1. V shed 2 bases, J shed 8 bases, and the junction held 8 bases outside the gene matches. The CDR3 runs to 15 residues. Germline CDR1 and CDR2: SGHTA and FQGNSA. In DNA form, the CDR3 reads TGTGCCAGCAGCTTACGTAGGCAGGGGGCTGATGAGCAGTTCTTC. This codes for CASSLRRQGADEQFF.

This clone has a single count. This chain uses TRBV3-1 (or the pseudogene TRBV3-2) with TRBJ2-7; 9 bases are a match to TRBD2. Unmatched junction bases numbered 9, after V lost 4 bases and J lost 5 bases. Looked up from germline, CDR1 is LGHDT and CDR2 is YNNKEL (reference sequence). CDR3 length equals 15 residues. Here the CDR3 DNA reads TGTGCCAGCAGCCCGGGAGGGACTAGCATGGACGAGCAGTACTTC. Its protein is CASSPGGTSMDEQYF.

The chain combines TRBV4-3 with TRBJ2-7; perhaps TRBD1 as D (7 bases). Germline CDR1 reads LGHNA; CDR2 reads YSLEER. The CDR3 is 16 residues long. Trimming pared 0 bases from V and 2 bases from J, leaving 14 bases between. CDR3 bases: TGCGCCAGCAGCCAAGATAGGGCAGGGGGGACCTACGAGCAGTACTTC. Protein product: CASSQDRAGGTYEQYF.

The chain has TRBV13 and TRBJ1-1; D not resolved. The CDR3 loop spans 18 amino acids. The germline V and J ends were trimmed by 5 bases and 7 bases, with 29 bases remaining between them. The germline CDR1 and CDR2 sequences are PRHDT and FYEKMQ (reference sequence). CDR3 loop: CASSTTHQRWRPEDEAFF. Written as DNA, the CDR3 is TGTGCCAGCAGCACGACCCACCAGAGGTGGAGGCCAGAAGATGAAGCTTTCTTT.

The chain carries TRBV24-1 and TRBJ1-4; the D gene is possibly TRBD1 (6 bases). The CDR3 is 12 amino acids. Trimming stripped 1 base from V and 12 bases from J, with 8 bases between. Germline V gives CDR1 KGHDR, CDR2 SFDVKD. CDR3 residues: CATSDFEGELFF. CDR3 bases: TGTGCCACCAGTGATTTTGAGGGGGAACTGTTTTTT.

V and J are TRBV7-3 and TRBJ2-2; 9 bases are a match to TRBD1. The CDR3 totals 14 residues. The germline V gene has CDR1 SGHTA and CDR2 FQGTGA. The J segment lost 4 bases and the V segment lost 8 bases, leaving 5 bases of the junction unmatched. DNA for the CDR3: TGTGCCAGCGGCAAGACAGGGGGCACCGGGGAGCTGTTTTTT. Its translation is CASGKTGGTGELFF.

This clone was seen a handful of times. The chain uses TRBV28 and TRBJ1-2; D might be TRBD1 (5 bases). CDR1 is MDHEN, CDR2 SYDVKM, per germline. The CDR3 sequence is 13 residues long. V lost 4 bases, J lost 7 bases, and 13 bases lay in between. The CDR3, as DNA: TGTGCCAGCAGTTCGGGGGAGAAGGGTGGCTACACCTTC. This encodes CASSSGEKGGYTF.

The chain recombines TRBV6-2 or TRBV6-3 with TRBJ2-7; D perhaps matches TRBD2 (6 bases). This CDR3 spans 17 amino acids. Germline V gene sequence: CDR1 MNHEY, CDR2 SVGEGT. Deletions cut 2 bases from V and 7 bases from J, with 24 bases between. This CDR3 is CASSYGVLAGLKGEQYF. CDR3 coding DNA: TGTGCCAGCAGTTACGGGGTCCTGGCGGGGCTTAAAGGGGAGCAGTACTTC.

Here the CDR3 reads CASSPGGRGAGQPQHF. CDR3 in DNA: TGTGCCAGCTCACCAGGGGGAAGGGGAGCGGGTCAGCCCCAGCATTTT. This chain uses TRBV18 with TRBJ1-5; D perhaps matches TRBD1 (5 bases). CDR3 length: 16 residues. Trimming took 2 bases from V and 6 from J, leaving 17 bases between them. Per the germline V gene, CDR1 is KGHSH and CDR2 is LQKENI.

The V and J genes are TRBV29-1 and TRBJ2-1, with TRBD1 identical over 9 bases. With V trimmed by 3 bases and J by 9 bases, 9 bases remained unmatched. The CDR3 has 14 residues. Germline V gene data show CDR1 as SQVTM and CDR2 as ANQGSEA. The CDR3 spells CSVDGDRDHGEQFF. The CDR3 nucleotides read TGCAGCGTTGATGGGGACAGGGACCATGGTGAGCAGTTCTTC.

The gene calls are TRBV5-1 and TRBJ1-1; no definite D call. CDR3 length: 14 residues. CDR1 and CDR2 (germline): SGHRS, YFSETQ. V was cut by 4 bases and J by 1 base, with 11 bases left in between. The CDR3 DNA sequence: TGCGCCAGCAGCGGGAGCAAGGGGAACACTGAAGCTTTCTTT. It translates to CASSGSKGNTEAFF.